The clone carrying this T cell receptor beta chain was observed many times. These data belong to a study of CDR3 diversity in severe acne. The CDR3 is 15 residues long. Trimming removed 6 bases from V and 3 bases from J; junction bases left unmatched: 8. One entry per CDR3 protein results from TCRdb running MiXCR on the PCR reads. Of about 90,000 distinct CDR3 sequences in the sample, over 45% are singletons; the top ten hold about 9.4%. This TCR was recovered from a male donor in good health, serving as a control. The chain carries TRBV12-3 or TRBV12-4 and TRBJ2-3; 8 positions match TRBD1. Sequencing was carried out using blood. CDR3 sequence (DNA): TGTGCCAGCAGCGACCGACAGGGGCGAACAGATACGCAGTATTTT. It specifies CASSDRQGRTDTQYF.